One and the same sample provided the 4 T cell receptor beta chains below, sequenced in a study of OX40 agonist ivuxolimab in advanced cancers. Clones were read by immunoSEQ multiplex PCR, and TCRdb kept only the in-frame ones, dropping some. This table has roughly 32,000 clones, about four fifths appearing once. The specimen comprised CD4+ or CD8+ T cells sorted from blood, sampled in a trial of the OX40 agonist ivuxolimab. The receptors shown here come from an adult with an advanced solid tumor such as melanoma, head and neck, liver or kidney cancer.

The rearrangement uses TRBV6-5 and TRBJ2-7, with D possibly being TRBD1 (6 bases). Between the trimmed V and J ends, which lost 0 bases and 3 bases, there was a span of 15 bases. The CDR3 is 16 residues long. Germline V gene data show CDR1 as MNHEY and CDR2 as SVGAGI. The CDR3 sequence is CASSYSMAGRGYEQYF. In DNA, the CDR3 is TGTGCCAGCAGTTACTCGATGGCGGGCAGGGGCTACGAGCAGTACTTC.

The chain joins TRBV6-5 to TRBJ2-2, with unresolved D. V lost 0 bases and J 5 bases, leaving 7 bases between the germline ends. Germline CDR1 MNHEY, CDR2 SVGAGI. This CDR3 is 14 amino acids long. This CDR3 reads CASSYSGLTGELFF. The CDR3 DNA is TGTGCCAGCAGTTACTCGGGGTTAACCGGGGAGCTGTTTTTT.

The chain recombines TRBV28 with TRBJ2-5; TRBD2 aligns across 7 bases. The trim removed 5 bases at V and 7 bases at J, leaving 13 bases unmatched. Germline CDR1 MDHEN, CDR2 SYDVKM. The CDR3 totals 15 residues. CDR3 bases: TGTGCCAGCAGTCTAGGCGGGAGTACCCCTCGGACCCAGTACTTC. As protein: CASSLGGSTPRTQYF.

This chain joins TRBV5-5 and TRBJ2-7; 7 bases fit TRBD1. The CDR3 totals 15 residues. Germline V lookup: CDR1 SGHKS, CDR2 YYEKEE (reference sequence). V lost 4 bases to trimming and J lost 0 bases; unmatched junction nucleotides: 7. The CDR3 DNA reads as TGTGCCAGCAGCAAAGGACAGGAAAGCTCCTACGAGCAGTACTTC. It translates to CASSKGQESSYEQYF.